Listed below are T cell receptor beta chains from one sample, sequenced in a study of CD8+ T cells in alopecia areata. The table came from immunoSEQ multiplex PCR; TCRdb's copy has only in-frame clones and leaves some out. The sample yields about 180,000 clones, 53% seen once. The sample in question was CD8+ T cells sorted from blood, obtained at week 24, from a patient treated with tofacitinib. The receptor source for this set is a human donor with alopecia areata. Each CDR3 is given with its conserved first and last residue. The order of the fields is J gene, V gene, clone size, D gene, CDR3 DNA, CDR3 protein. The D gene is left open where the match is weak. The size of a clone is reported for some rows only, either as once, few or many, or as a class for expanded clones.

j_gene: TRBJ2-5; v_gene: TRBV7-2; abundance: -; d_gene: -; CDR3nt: TGTGCCAGCAGCTTACAACTACAACAAGAGACCCAGTACTTC; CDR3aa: CASSLQLQQETQYF
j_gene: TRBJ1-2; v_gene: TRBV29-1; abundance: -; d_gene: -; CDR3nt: TGCAGCGTTGGAGAGGACTACTATGGCTACACCTTC; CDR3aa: CSVGEDYYGYTF
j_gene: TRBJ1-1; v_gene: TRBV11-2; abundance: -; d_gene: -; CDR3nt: TGTGCCAGCAGCTTAGAAGCCCTACCGACAAAGATGAACACTGAAGCTTTCTTT; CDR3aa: CASSLEALPTKMNTEAFF
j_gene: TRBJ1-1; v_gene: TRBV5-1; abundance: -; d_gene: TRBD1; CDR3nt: TGCGCCAGCAGCGTCGAGACAGGGGGCACTGAAGCTTTCTTT; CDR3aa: CASSVETGGTEAFF
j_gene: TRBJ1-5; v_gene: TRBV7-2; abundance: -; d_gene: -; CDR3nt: TGTGCCAGCAGCTTAACGGGGCATAGCAATCAGCCCCAGCATTTT; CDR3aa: CASSLTGHSNQPQHF
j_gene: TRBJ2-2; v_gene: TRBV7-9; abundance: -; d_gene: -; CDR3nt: TGTGCCAGCACCCCAGCTGAGAGGGAGCTGTTTTTT; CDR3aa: CASTPAERELFF
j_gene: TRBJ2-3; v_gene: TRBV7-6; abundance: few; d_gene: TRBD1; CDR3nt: TGTGCCAGCAGCTTTCGACAGGGGGCCAGCACAGATACGCAGTATTTT; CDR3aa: CASSFRQGASTDTQYF
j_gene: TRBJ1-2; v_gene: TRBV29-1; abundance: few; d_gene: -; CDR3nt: TGCAGCGTTGAACAGGGGAGAGGCTACACCTTC; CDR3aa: CSVEQGRGYTF
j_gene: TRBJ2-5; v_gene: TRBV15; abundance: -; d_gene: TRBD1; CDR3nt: TGTGCCACCAGCAGAGGGACAGGCCAAGAGACCCAGTACTTC; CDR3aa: CATSRGTGQETQYF
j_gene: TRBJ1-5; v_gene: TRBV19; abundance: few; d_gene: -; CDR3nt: TGTGCCAGTAGCTTGACTAATCAGCCCCAGCATTTT; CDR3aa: CASSLTNQPQHF
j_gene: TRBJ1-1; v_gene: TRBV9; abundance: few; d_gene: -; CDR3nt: TGTGCCAGCAGCGCAGGGGATAACACTGAAGCTTTCTTT; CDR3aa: CASSAGDNTEAFF
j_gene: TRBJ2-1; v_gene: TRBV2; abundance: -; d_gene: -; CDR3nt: TGTGCCAGCACGGGTTACTCCAATGAGCAGTTCTTC; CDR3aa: CASTGYSNEQFF
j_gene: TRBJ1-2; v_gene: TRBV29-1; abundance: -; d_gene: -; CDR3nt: TGCAGCTTCCGATCGGGACAAGGCTATGGCTACACCTTC; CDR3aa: CSFRSGQGYGYTF
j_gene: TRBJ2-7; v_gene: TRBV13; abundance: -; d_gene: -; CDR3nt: TGTGCCAGCAGCTTTGGAGGGTACGAGCAGTACTTC; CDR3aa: CASSFGGYEQYF
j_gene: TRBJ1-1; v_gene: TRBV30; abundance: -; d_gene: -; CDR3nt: TGTGCCTGGAGTGTGGGTGGGAACACTGAAGCTTTCTTT; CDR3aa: CAWSVGGNTEAFF
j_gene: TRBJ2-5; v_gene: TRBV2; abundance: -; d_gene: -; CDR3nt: TGTGCCAGCACGGAGAGGGGCGGCGAGACCCAGTACTTC; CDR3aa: CASTERGGETQYF
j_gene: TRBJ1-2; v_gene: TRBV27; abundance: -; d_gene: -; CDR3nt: TGTGCCAGCAGTTTATCCGTGAGAACTTCCTACACCTTC; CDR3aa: CASSLSVRTSYTF